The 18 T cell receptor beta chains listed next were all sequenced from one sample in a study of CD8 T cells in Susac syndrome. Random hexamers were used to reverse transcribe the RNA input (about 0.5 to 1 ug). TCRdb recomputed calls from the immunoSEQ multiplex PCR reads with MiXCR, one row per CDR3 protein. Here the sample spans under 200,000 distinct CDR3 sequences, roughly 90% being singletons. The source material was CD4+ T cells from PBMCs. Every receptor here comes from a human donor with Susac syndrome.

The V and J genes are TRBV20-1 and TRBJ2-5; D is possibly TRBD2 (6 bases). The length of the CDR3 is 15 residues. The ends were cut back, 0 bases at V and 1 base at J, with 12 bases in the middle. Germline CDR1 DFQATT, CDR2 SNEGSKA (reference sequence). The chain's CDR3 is CSARDGRLVQETQYF. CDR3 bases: TGCAGTGCTAGAGATGGTCGACTAGTCCAAGAGACCCAGTACTTC.

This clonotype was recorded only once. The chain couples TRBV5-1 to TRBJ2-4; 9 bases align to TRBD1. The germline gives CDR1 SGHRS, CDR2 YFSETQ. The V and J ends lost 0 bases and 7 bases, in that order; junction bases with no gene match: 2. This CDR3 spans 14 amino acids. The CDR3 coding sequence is TGCGCCAGCAGCTTGGGGGACAGGGTGAACATTCAGTACTTC. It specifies CASSLGDRVNIQYF.

DNA for the CDR3: TGTGCCAGCAGTTACAGGGAGGGCCGGAACTCGTACTTC. It encodes CASSYREGRNSYF. The chain joins TRBV6-5 to TRBJ2-7; TRBD2 agrees at 7 bases. Germline values: CDR1 MNHEY, CDR2 SVGAGI. This CDR3 region has 13 residues. The trim removed 2 bases at V and 12 bases at J, leaving 10 bases unmatched.

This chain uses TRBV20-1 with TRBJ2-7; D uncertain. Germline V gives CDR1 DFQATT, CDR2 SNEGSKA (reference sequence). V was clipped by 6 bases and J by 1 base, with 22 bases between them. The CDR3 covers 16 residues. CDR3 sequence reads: CSARKTLGLTSYEQYF. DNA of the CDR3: TGCAGTGCACGAAAAACCCTCGGGCTCACTTCCTACGAGCAGTACTTC.

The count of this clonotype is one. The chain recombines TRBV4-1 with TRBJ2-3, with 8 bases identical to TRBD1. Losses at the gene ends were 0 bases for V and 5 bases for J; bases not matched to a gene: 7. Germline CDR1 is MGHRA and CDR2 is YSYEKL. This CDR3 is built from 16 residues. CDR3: CASSQDTGGLKDTQYF. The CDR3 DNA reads TGCGCCAGCAGCCAAGACACAGGGGGATTGAAAGATACGCAGTATTTT.

This CDR3 is CASSPIGSGTGELFF. In DNA form, the CDR3 reads TGTGCCAGCTCACCGATCGGGAGCGGAACCGGGGAGCTGTTTTTT. The V gene is TRBV18, the J gene TRBJ2-2; tentative D call: TRBD2 (6 bases). The germline V gene encodes CDR1 KGHSH and CDR2 LQKENI. The CDR3 consists of 15 residues. V was shortened by 3 bases and J by 5 bases, with 13 bases between the two germline ends.

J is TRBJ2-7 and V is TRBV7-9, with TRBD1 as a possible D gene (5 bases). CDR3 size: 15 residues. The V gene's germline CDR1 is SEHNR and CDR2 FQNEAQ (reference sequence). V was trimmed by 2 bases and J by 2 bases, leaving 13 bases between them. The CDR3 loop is CASSLYRQGTYEQYF. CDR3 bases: TGTGCCAGCAGCTTATATCGGCAGGGTACCTACGAGCAGTACTTC.

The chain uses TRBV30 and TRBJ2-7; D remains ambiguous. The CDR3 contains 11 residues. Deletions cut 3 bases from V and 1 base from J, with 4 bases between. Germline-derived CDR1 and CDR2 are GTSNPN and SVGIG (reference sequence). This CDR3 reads CAWSRSYEQYF. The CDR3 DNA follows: TGTGCCTGGAGCAGATCCTACGAGCAGTACTTC.

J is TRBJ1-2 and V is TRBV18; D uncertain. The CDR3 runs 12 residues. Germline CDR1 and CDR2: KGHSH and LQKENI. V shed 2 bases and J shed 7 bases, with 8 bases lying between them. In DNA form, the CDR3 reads TGTGCCAGCTCACCATCCAGAAGTGGCTACACCTTC. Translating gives CASSPSRSGYTF.

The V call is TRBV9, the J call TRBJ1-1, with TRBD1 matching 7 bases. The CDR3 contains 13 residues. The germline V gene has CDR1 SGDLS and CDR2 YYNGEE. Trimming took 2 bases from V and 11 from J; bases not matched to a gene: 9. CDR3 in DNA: TGTGCCAGCAGCGTTGCCCCGGGACAGTTCGCTTTCTTT. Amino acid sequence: CASSVAPGQFAFF.

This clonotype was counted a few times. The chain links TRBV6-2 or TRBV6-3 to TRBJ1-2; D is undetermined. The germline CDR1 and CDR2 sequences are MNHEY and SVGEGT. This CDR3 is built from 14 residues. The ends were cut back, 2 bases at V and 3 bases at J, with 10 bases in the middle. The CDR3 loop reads CASSYVGADYGYTF. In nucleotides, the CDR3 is TGTGCCAGCAGTTACGTCGGCGCGGACTATGGCTACACCTTC.

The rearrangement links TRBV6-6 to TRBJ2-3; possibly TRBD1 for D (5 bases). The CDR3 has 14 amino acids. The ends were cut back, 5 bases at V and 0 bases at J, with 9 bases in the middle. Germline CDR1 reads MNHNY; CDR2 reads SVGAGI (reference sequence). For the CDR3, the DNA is TGTGCCAGCAGTCCGACAGCTAGCACAGATACGCAGTATTTT. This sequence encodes CASSPTASTDTQYF.

CDR3 sequence: CASRSASETQYF. CDR3 coding DNA: TGTGCCAGCAGATCAGCTTCGGAGACCCAGTACTTC. This sequence joins TRBV5-6 and TRBJ2-5, with no clear D. CDR1 is SGHDT and CDR2 is YYEEEE in the germline V gene. V was cut by 5 bases and J by 5 bases, with 10 bases left in between. This CDR3 spans 12 amino acids.

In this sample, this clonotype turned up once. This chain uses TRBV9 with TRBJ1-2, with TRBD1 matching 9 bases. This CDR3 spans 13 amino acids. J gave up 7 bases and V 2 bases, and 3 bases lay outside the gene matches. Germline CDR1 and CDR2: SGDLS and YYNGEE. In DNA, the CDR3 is TGTGCCAGCAGCGTCGGACAGGGGTTTGGCTACACCTTC. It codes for CASSVGQGFGYTF.

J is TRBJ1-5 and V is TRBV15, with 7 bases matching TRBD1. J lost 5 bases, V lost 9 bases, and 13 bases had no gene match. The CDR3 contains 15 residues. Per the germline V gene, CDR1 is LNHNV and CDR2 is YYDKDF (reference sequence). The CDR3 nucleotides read TGTGCCACACCCAGGGGGACGGCTTATTATCAGCCCCAGCATTTT. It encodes CATPRGTAYYQPQHF. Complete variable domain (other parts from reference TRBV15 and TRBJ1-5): DAMVIQNPRYQVTQFGKPVTLSCSQTLNHNVMYWYQQKSSQAPKLLFHYYDKDFNNEADTPDNFQSRRPNTSFCFLDIRSPGLGDTAMYLCATPRGTAYYQPQHFGDGTRLSIL.

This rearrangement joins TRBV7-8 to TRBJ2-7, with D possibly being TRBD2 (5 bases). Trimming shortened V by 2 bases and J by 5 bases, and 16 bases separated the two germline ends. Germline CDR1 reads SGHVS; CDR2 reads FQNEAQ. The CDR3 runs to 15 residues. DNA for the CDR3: TGTGCCAGCAGCTTAAGACGAGTGGAGGTACACGAGCAGTACTTC. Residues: CASSLRRVEVHEQYF.

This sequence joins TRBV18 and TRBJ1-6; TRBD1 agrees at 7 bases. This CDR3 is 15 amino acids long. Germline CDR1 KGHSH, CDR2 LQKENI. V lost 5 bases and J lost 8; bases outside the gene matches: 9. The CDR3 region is CASSNTQGRDSPLHF. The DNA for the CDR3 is TGTGCCAGCTCAAACACACAGGGGCGGGATTCACCCCTCCACTTT. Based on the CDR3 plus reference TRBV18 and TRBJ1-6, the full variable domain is NAGVMQNPRHLVRRRGQEARLRCSPMKGHSHVYWYRQLPEEGLKFMVYLQKENIIDESGMPKERFSAEFPKEGPSILRIQQVVRGDSAAYFCASSNTQGRDSPLHFGNGTRLTVT.

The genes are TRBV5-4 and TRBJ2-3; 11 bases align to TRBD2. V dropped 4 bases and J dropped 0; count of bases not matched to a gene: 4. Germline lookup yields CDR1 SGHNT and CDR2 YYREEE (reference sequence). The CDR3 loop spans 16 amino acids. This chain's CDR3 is CASSHPSGGSTDTQYF. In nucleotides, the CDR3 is TGTGCCAGCAGCCACCCTAGCGGGGGGAGCACAGATACGCAGTATTTT.